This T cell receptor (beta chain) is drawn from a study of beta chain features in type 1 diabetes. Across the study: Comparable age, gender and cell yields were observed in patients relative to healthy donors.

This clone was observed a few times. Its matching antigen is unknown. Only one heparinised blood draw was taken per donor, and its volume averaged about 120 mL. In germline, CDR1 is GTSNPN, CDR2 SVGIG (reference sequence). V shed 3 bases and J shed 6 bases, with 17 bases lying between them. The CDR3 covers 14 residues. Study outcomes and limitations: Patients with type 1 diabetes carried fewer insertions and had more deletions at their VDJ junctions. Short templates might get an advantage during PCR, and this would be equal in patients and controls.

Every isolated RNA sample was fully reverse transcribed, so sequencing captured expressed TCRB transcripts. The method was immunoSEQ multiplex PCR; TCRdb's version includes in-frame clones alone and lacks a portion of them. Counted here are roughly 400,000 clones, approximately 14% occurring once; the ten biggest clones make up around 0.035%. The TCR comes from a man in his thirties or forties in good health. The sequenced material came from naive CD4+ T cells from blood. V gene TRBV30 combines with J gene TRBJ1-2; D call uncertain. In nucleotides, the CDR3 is TGTGCCTGGAGATTAAAGGGAGGAAAGGATGGCTACACCTTC. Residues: CAWRLKGGKDGYTF.